One sample yielded the 24 T cell receptor beta chains listed below, sequenced in a study of T cell responses to AZD1222 COVID-19 vaccine. Libraries were prepared by immunoSEQ multiplex PCR; TCRdb keeps only in-frame clonotypes and omits some of them. This table has 140,000 to 150,000 clones, about 91% appearing once. Sequencing was performed on peripheral blood, taken on day 0 of AZD1222 vaccination. These TCRs come from an adult in good health.

The chain employs TRBV19 and TRBJ2-3, with 11 nucleotides matching TRBD2. Germline CDR1 reads LNHDA; CDR2 reads SQIVND (reference sequence). J was trimmed by 3 bases and V by 2 bases; bases with no gene match: 7. The CDR3 sequence is 17 residues long. CDR3 sequence: CASSITLAGGRTDTQYF. In DNA form, the CDR3 reads TGTGCCAGTAGTATAACTTTAGCGGGGGGGCGAACAGATACGCAGTATTTT.

The CDR3 protein is CASGAGGWTDTQYF. The CDR3 bases are TGTGCCAGCGGAGCGGGGGGTTGGACAGATACGCAGTATTTT. The J gene is TRBJ2-3, the V gene TRBV7-9; TRBD2 agrees at 9 bases. The CDR3 extends over 14 amino acids. After removal of 8 bases from V and 3 bases from J, the junction contained 6 bases not matched to a gene. From germline, CDR1 is SEHNR and CDR2 FQNEAQ (reference sequence).

The chain joins TRBV19 to TRBJ2-3; possible D gene TRBD2, 5 bases. Between the trimmed V and J ends, which lost 5 bases and 2 bases, there was a span of 17 bases. Germline-derived CDR1 and CDR2 are LNHDA and SQIVND (reference sequence). CDR3 length equals 16 residues. CDR3 in amino acids: CASSDELGGPTDTQYF. The CDR3 coding sequence is TGTGCCAGTAGTGATGAACTAGGAGGCCCCACAGATACGCAGTATTTT.

The chain uses TRBV6-6 and TRBJ1-2; 7 bases agree with TRBD1. The length of the CDR3 is 12 residues. The germline CDR1 and CDR2 sequences are MNHNY and SVGAGI (reference sequence). V dropped 10 bases and J dropped 6; count of bases not matched to a gene: 8. The CDR3 DNA reads as TGTGCCACCCAGGGGGGGTCTAATGGCTACACCTTC. It is translated as CATQGGSNGYTF.

This clone was counted once. The V call is TRBV6-4, the J call TRBJ1-5, with D possibly matching TRBD1 (5 bases). V lost 6 bases, J lost 0 bases, and 12 bases lay in between. The CDR3 sequence is 15 residues long. Germline CDR1 and CDR2: MRHNA and SNTAGT. As DNA, the CDR3 is TGTGCCAGCAGCCCTGCGGGGGATAGCAATCAGCCCCAGCATTTT. Residues: CASSPAGDSNQPQHF.

CDR3 bases: TGCGCCAGCAGCCGATTTGCAACCGAAAGCAATCAGCCCCAGCATTTT. Translated, it gives CASSRFATESNQPQHF. The chain joins TRBV4-1 to TRBJ1-5; no clear D gene. Trimming left V 4 bases short and J 1 base short, with 14 bases between. The CDR3 spans 16 residues. CDR1 is MGHRA, CDR2 YSYEKL, per germline.

The chain is built from TRBV6-5 and TRBJ2-7; 7 bases are shared with TRBD1. The germline gives CDR1 MNHEY, CDR2 SVGAGI. With 6 bases clipped from V and 1 base from J, the junction kept 3 bases outside the gene matches. The CDR3 has 13 residues. The CDR3, as DNA: TGTGCCAGCAGGAGGGACAGTTCCTACGAGCAGTACTTC. This gives the protein CASRRDSSYEQYF.

The rearrangement uses TRBV9 and TRBJ2-7; 10 bases map to TRBD1. CDR1 SGDLS and CDR2 YYNGEE come from the germline V gene. V lost 0 bases to trimming and J lost 4 bases; unmatched junction nucleotides: 7. This CDR3 region has 16 residues. This CDR3 reads CASSVGGDRGRYEQYF. Written as DNA, the CDR3 is TGTGCCAGCAGCGTAGGGGGGGACAGGGGACGATACGAGCAGTACTTC.

This chain uses TRBV5-1 with TRBJ2-5, with 11 bases fitting TRBD2. The V gene end was trimmed by 2 bases and the J gene end by 2 bases; junction bases not matched to a gene: 5. The CDR3 has 16 residues. Germline V lookup: CDR1 SGHRS, CDR2 YFSETQ. The CDR3 protein is CASSLRLAGLQETQYF. The CDR3 DNA is TGCGCCAGCAGCTTACGACTAGCGGGGTTACAAGAGACCCAGTACTTC.

J is TRBJ2-5 and V is TRBV19, with TRBD1 as a possible D gene (5 bases). Between the trimmed V and J ends, which lost 8 bases and 2 bases, there was a span of 21 bases. The germline gives CDR1 LNHDA, CDR2 SQIVND (reference sequence). The CDR3 length is 16 residues. As DNA, the CDR3 is TGTGCCAGTTCCCCCCGGGCAGGGCCCCAACAAGAGACCCAGTACTTC. Translation gives CASSPRAGPQQETQYF.

The chain employs TRBV28 and TRBJ1-1, with TRBD1 identical over 10 bases. J gave up 6 bases and V 6 bases, and 10 bases lay outside the gene matches. This CDR3 is built from 15 residues. Per germline, CDR1 MDHEN and CDR2 SYDVKM. CDR3 bases: TGTGCCAGCAGGCCCCGGGACAGGGGCAACGCTGAAGCTTTCTTT. It yields the protein CASRPRDRGNAEAFF.

The genes are TRBV5-4 and TRBJ1-4; 12 nucleotides align to TRBD1. CDR1 and CDR2 (germline): SGHNT, YYREEE (reference sequence). With 3 bases clipped from V and 4 bases from J, the junction kept 7 bases outside the gene matches. The CDR3 length is 17 residues. CDR3 DNA sequence: TGTGCCAGCAGCTCCGGGACAGGGGGCTCAAATAATGAAAAACTGTTTTTT. Residues: CASSSGTGGSNNEKLFF.

The CDR3 DNA is TGCGCCAGCAGCCCCGGGACTAGCGCAGATACGCAGTATTTT. It specifies CASSPGTSADTQYF. This chain uses TRBV4-1 with TRBJ2-3; 10 positions agree with TRBD2. Trimming cost V 4 bases and J 4 bases; bases outside gene matches: 2. CDR1 is MGHRA, CDR2 YSYEKL, per germline. The CDR3 loop spans 14 amino acids.

V is TRBV7-9 and J is TRBJ2-2, with TRBD2 matching over 10 bases. This CDR3 has 15 residues. CDR1 is SEHNR and CDR2 is FQNEAQ in the germline V gene (reference sequence). V was clipped by 5 bases and J by 6 bases; unmatched bases: 6. The CDR3 protein is CASSKSGGAPGELFF. CDR3 nucleotide sequence: TGTGCCAGCAGCAAGAGCGGGGGGGCCCCCGGGGAGCTGTTTTTT.

The V and J genes are TRBV6-6 and TRBJ1-2; D unclear. Trimming took off 10 bases at V and 8 bases at J, with 20 bases between the two ends. The germline gives CDR1 MNHNY, CDR2 SVGAGI (reference sequence). CDR3 length equals 13 residues. The CDR3 spells CATIPGLKVGYTF. The CDR3 DNA follows: TGTGCCACCATACCGGGGTTGAAAGTGGGCTACACCTTC.

The DNA of the CDR3 is TGTGCCAGCAGTTCCACGCCAGGGGGAAACTATGGCTACACCTTC. Protein product: CASSSTPGGNYGYTF. The J gene is TRBJ1-2, the V gene TRBV28, with 7 nucleotides matching TRBD1. Trimming cost V 4 bases and J 2 bases; bases outside gene matches: 7. The germline CDR1 and CDR2 sequences are MDHEN and SYDVKM. This CDR3 is 15 amino acids long.

This chain joins TRBV2 and TRBJ2-1; 9 bases align to TRBD2. The junction had 8 bases not matched to a gene; V was cut back by 1 base and J by 7 bases. Germline-derived CDR1 and CDR2 are SNHLY and FYNNEI. The CDR3 contains 16 residues. The CDR3 here is CASSEDGGGAGNEQFF. The CDR3 DNA follows: TGTGCCAGCAGTGAAGATGGCGGGGGGGCCGGAAATGAGCAGTTCTTC. The variable domain in full, completed from reference TRBV2 and TRBJ2-1, reads EPEVTQTPSHQVTQMGQEVILRCVPISNHLYFYWYRQILGQKVEFLVSFYNNEISEKSEIFDDQFSVERPDGSNFTLKIRSTKLEDSAMYFCASSEDGGGAGNEQFFGPGTRLTVL.

V is TRBV6-6 and J is TRBJ2-5; D is unclear. Germline V gene data show CDR1 as MNHNY and CDR2 as SVGAGI (reference sequence). The CDR3 is made up of 12 amino acids. With 0 bases removed from V and 5 bases from J, the gap between germline ends came to 4 bases. The chain's CDR3 is CASSYSWETQYF. DNA for the CDR3: TGTGCCAGCAGTTACTCCTGGGAGACCCAGTACTTC.

This rearrangement joins TRBV19 to TRBJ1-5, with D hard to call. The V end lost 5 bases, the J end lost 0 bases, and 11 bases lay between the germline ends. Germline CDR1 reads LNHDA; CDR2 reads SQIVND (reference sequence). This CDR3 spans 15 amino acids. CDR3 sequence reads: CASSSTGVSNQPQHF. The CDR3 nucleotides are TGTGCCAGTAGTTCGACTGGGGTTAGCAATCAGCCCCAGCATTTT.

This chain links TRBV5-1 with TRBJ2-1; no clear D. V dropped 1 base and J dropped 9 bases, with 17 bases sitting between them. The CDR3 has 15 amino acids. From germline, CDR1 is SGHRS and CDR2 YFSETQ. This chain's CDR3 is CASSLMRDSISEQFF. CDR3 coding DNA: TGCGCCAGCAGCTTGATGAGAGACTCAATTTCTGAGCAGTTCTTC.

The gene calls are TRBV2 and TRBJ2-5; 10 bases agree with TRBD2. This CDR3 comprises 15 residues. Trimming cost V 6 bases and J 0 bases; bases outside gene matches: 4. Germline V gene lookup returns CDR1 SNHLY and CDR2 FYNNEI. The CDR3 DNA sequence: TGTGCCAGCAGGGCCGGGACTAGCGACCAAGAGACCCAGTACTTC. This sequence encodes CASRAGTSDQETQYF.

The chain has TRBV7-2 and TRBJ1-1; D unclear. The V end lost 4 bases, the J end lost 5 bases, and 11 bases lay between the germline ends. Germline CDR1 and CDR2: SGHTA and FQGNSA. This CDR3 has 13 amino acids. Written as DNA, the CDR3 is TGTGCCAGCAGCTCGACTCTTAGGACTGAAGCTTTCTTT. Amino acid sequence: CASSSTLRTEAFF.

The J gene is TRBJ2-3, the V gene TRBV13, with D perhaps matching TRBD1 or TRBD2 (6 bases each). The CDR3 spans 15 residues. Germline lookup yields CDR1 PRHDT and CDR2 FYEKMQ (reference sequence). Trimming removed 0 bases from V and 1 base from J, with 8 bases in between. This chain's CDR3 is CASSLGRGRTDTQYF. The CDR3 DNA is TGTGCCAGCAGCTTAGGCCGGGGGCGCACAGATACGCAGTATTTT.

V and J are TRBV6-4 and TRBJ1-6; 7 bases line up with TRBD1. Germline V gene data show CDR1 as MRHNA and CDR2 as SNTAGT. After removal of 5 bases from V and 6 bases from J, the junction contained 4 bases not matched to a gene. This CDR3 has 14 residues. The CDR3 spells CASSSGTVNSPLHF. The CDR3 DNA follows: TGTGCCAGCAGTTCCGGGACAGTTAATTCACCCCTCCACTTT.